This T cell receptor beta chain was documented in a study of PD-L1 blockade in urothelial cancer. Study-wide context: Prior chemotherapy regimens per patient numbered 0 to 3. Across blood samples, T cells had a median count of roughly 140,000.

PCRs each included synthetic TCR analog templates spiked in. Measured with immunoSEQ multiplex PCR; TCRdb has only the in-frame clones, and not every one. The sample consists of 40,000 to 45,000 clones, about 88% of them appearing once. The ends lost 7 bases at V and 7 bases at J; junction bases unmatched: 9. This CDR3 comprises 14 residues. The germline V gene has CDR1 SGHTS and CDR2 YDEGEE. The genes are TRBV5-8 and TRBJ2-1, with 9 bases identical to TRBD2. The origin of this receptor is a woman aged 55-70 years with urothelial cancer. This material consisted of PBMCs, taken around atezolizumab (anti-PD-L1) treatment. The CDR3 bases are TGTGCCAGCCTTCCCGGGACTAGCATGAATGAGCAGTTCTTC. Translation: CASLPGTSMNEQFF. Using reference TRBV5-8 and TRBJ2-1 for the parts outside the CDR3, the full variable domain is EAGVTQSPTHLIKTRGQQATLRCSPISGHTSVYWYQQALGLGLQFLLWYDEGEERNRGNFPPRFSGRQFPNYSSELNVNALELEDSALYLCASLPGTSMNEQFFGPGTRLTVL.